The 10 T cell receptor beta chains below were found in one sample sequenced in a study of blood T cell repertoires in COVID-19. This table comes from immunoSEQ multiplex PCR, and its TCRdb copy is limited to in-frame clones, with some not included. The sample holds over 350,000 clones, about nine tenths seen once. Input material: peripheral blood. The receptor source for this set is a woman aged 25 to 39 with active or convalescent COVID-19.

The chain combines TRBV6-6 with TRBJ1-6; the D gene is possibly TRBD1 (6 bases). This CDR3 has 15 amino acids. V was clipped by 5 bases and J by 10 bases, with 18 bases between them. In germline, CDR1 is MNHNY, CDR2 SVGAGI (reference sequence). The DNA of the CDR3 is TGTGCCAGCAGTACGAACAGGGCAGTAGACTCACCCCTCCACTTT. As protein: CASSTNRAVDSPLHF.

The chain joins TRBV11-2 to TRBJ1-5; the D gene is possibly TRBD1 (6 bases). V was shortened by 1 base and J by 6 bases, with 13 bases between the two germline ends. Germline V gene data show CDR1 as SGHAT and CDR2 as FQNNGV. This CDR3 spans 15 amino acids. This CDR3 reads CASSLAGGRGQPQHF. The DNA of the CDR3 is TGTGCCAGCAGCTTAGCTGGGGGCCGGGGTCAGCCCCAGCATTTT.

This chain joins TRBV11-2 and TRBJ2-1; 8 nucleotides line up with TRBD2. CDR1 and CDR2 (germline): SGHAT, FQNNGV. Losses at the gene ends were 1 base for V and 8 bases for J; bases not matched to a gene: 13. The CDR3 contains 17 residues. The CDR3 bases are TGTGCCAGCAGCTTAGGGAACATCGGGACTAGGGTCTATGAGCAGTTCTTC. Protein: CASSLGNIGTRVYEQFF.

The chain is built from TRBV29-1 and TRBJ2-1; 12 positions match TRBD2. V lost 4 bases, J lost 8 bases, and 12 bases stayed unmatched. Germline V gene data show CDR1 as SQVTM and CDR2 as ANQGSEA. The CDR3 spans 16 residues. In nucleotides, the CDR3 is TGCAGCGTTGTAAGACTAGCGGGAGTATCCGTCGATGAGCAGTTCTTC. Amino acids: CSVVRLAGVSVDEQFF.

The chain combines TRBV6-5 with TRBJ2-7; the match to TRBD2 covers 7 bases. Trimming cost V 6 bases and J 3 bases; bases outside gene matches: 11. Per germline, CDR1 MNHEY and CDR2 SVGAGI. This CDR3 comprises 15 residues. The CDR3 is CASRVGRVGDYEQYF. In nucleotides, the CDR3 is TGTGCCAGCAGAGTAGGGAGGGTTGGGGACTACGAGCAGTACTTC.

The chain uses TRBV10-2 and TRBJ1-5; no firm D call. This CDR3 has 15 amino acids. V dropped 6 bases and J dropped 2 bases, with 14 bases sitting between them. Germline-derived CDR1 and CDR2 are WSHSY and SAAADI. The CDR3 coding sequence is TGCGCCAGCAGACGGGGTTTCGAGGGCAATCAGCCCCAGCATTTT. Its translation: CASRRGFEGNQPQHF.

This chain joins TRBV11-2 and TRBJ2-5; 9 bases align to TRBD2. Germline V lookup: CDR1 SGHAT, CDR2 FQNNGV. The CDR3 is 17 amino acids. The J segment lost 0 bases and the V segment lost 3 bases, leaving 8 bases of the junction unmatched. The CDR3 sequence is CASSFGVSSGDQETQYF. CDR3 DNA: TGTGCCAGCAGCTTTGGCGTTTCTAGCGGGGACCAAGAGACCCAGTACTTC. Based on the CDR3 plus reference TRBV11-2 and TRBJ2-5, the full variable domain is EAGVAQSPRYKIIEKRQSVAFWCNPISGHATLYWYQQILGQGPKLLIQFQNNGVVDDSQLPKDRFSAERLKGVDSTLKIQPAKLEDSAVYLCASSFGVSSGDQETQYFGPGTRLLVL.

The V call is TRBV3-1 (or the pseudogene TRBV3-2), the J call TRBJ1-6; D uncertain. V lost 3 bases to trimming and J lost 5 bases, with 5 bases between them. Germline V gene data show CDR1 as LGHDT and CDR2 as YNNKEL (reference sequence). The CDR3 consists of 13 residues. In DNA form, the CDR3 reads TGTGCCAGCAGCCAGGGAGATAATTCACCCCTCCACTTT. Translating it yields CASSQGDNSPLHF.

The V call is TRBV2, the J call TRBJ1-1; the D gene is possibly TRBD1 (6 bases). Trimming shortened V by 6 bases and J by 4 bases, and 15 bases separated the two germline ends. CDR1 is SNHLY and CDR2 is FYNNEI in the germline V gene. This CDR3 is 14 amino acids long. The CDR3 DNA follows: TGTGCCAGCAGGTTGACAGGAGAGGGCACTGAAGCTTTCTTT. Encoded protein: CASRLTGEGTEAFF.

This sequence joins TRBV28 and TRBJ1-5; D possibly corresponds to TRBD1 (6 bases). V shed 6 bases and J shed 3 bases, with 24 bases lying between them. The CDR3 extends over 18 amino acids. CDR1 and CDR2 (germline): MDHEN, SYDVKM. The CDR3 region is CASSPNGGAKRINQPQHF. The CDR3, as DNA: TGTGCCAGCAGCCCCAATGGGGGGGCCAAACGGATCAATCAGCCCCAGCATTTT. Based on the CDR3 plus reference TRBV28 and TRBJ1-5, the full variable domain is DVKVTQSSRYLVKRTGEKVFLECVQDMDHENMFWYRQDPGLGLRLIYFSYDVKMKEKGDIPEGYSVSREKKERFSLILESASTNQTSMYLCASSPNGGAKRINQPQHFGDGTRLSIL.